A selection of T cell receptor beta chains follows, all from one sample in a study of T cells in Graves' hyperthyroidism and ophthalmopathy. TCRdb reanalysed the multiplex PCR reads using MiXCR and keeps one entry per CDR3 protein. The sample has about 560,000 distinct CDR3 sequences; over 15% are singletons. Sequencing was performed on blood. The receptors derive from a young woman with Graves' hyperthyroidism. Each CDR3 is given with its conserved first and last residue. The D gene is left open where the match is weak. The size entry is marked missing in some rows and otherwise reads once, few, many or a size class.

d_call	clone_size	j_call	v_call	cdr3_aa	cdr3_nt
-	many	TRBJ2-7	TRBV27	CASSWSGTHEQYF	TGTGCCAGCAGTTGGAGCGGCACCCACGAGCAGTACTTC
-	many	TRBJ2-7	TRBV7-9	CASSLRGEGYEQYF	TGTGCCAGCAGCTTACGCGGAGAAGGCTACGAGCAGTACTTC
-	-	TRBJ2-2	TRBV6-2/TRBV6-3	CASNPRPHTGELFF	TGTGCCAGCAATCCCCGCCCGCACACCGGGGAGCTGTTTTTT
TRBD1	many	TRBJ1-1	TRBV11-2	CASATTGTNTEAFF	TGTGCCAGCGCAACGACAGGGACGAACACTGAAGCTTTCTTT
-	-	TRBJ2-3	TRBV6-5	CASSYRDTNTDTQYF	TGTGCCAGCAGTTACAGGGACACAAACACAGATACGCAGTATTTT
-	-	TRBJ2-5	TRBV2	CASNKGPGVIF	TGTGCCAGCAATAAGGGTCCCGGCGTCATCTTC
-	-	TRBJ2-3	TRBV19	CASSGMGEDTQYF	TGTGCCAGTAGTGGGATGGGGGAGGATACGCAGTATTTT
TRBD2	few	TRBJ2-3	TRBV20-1	CSVGLAVADTQYF	TGCAGTGTCGGCCTAGCGGTGGCAGATACGCAGTATTTT
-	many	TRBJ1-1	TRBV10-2	CAIRQSPNTEAFF	TGCGCGATACGACAGAGTCCGAACACTGAAGCTTTCTTT
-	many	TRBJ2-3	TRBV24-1	CATSDPTQGTDTQYF	TGTGCCACCAGTGATCCCACCCAGGGCACAGATACGCAGTATTTT
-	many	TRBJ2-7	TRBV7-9	CASSLAVRSAYEQYF	TGTGCCAGCAGCTTAGCTGTCAGGTCGGCCTACGAGCAGTACTTC
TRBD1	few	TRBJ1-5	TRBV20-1	CSARNYLRGGADNYSNQPQHF	TGCAGTGCTAGGAATTACCTCAGGGGGGGGGCCGATAACTATAGCAATCAGCCCCAGCATTTT
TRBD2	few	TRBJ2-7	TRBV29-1	CSVEGLAGRGGYEQYF	TGCAGCGTTGAGGGACTAGCGGGTCGAGGGGGCTACGAGCAGTACTTC
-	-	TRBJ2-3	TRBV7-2	CASSLVRRSPDTQYF	TGTGCCAGCAGCTTAGTTCGCCGGAGCCCAGATACGCAGTATTTT
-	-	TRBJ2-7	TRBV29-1	CSVEVPGAWEQYF	TGCAGCGTTGAAGTACCAGGGGCCTGGGAGCAGTACTTC
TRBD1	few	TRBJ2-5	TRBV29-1	CSVDTGVGETQYF	TGCAGCGTTGACACAGGGGTTGGTGAGACCCAGTACTTC
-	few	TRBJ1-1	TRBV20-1	CSAREVKRGANTEAFF	TGCAGTGCTAGGGAGGTCAAGAGAGGGGCGAACACTGAAGCTTTCTTT
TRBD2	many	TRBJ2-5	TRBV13	CASSLGGPRETQYF	TGTGCCAGCAGCCTGGGAGGGCCTAGGGAGACCCAGTACTTC
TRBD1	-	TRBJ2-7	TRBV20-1	CSARGDSYTWQYF	TGCAGTGCTAGAGGGGACAGCTACACATGGCAGTACTTC
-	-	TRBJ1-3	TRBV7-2	CASSLLGLSGNTIYF	TGTGCCAGCAGCTTACTGGGTCTCTCTGGAAACACCATATATTTT
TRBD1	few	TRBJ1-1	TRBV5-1	CASSLLTGDTEAFF	TGCGCCAGCAGCTTGCTAACAGGGGACACTGAAGCTTTCTTT
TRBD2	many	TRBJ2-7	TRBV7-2	CASSLMVPSGGYEQYF	TGTGCCAGCAGCTTAATGGTCCCTAGCGGGGGTTACGAGCAGTACTTC
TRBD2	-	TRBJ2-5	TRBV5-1	CASSPRGSGSSETQYF	TGCGCCAGCAGTCCGCGGGGTAGCGGGAGTTCAGAGACCCAGTACTTC
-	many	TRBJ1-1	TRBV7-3	CASSLKGESTEAFF	TGTGCCAGCAGCTTAAAGGGCGAGAGCACTGAAGCTTTCTTT
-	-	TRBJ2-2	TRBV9	CASSVAWWAWGELFF	TGTGCCAGCAGCGTAGCTTGGTGGGCCTGGGGGGAGCTGTTTTTT
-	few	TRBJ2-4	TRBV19	CASSIEGVRNIQYF	TGTGCCAGTAGTATAGAAGGGGTCCGGAACATTCAGTACTTC
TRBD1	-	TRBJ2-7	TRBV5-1	CASSLEWDRFQQYF	TGCGCCAGCAGCTTGGAATGGGACAGGTTCCAGCAGTACTTC
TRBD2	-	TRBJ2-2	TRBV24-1	CATGSGTTIVGELFF	TGTGCCACCGGGAGCGGGACTACCATAGTCGGGGAGCTGTTTTTT
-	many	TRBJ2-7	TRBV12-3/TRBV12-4	CASSLISGDPSYEQYF	TGTGCCAGCAGTTTAATATCGGGGGACCCTTCCTACGAGCAGTACTTC
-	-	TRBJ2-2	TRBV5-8	CASILGIGELFF	TGTGCCAGCATCCTGGGGATCGGGGAGCTGTTTTTT
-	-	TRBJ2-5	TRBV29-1	CSVGRAVKETQYF	TGCAGCGTGGGCAGGGCGGTTAAAGAGACCCAGTACTTC
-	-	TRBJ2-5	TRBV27	CASSPSTLRQETQYF	TGTGCCAGCAGTCCATCGACATTACGCCAAGAGACCCAGTACTTC
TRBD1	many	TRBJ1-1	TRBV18	CASSPRQGENTEAFF	TGTGCCAGCTCGCCCCGACAGGGGGAGAACACTGAAGCTTTCTTT
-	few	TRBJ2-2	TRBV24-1	CATSARFGDGGELFF	TGTGCCACCAGTGCCCGTTTTGGGGACGGCGGGGAGCTGTTTTTT
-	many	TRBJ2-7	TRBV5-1	CASSLRDVGRSYEQYF	TGCGCCAGCAGCCTCAGGGACGTCGGACGCTCCTACGAGCAGTACTTC